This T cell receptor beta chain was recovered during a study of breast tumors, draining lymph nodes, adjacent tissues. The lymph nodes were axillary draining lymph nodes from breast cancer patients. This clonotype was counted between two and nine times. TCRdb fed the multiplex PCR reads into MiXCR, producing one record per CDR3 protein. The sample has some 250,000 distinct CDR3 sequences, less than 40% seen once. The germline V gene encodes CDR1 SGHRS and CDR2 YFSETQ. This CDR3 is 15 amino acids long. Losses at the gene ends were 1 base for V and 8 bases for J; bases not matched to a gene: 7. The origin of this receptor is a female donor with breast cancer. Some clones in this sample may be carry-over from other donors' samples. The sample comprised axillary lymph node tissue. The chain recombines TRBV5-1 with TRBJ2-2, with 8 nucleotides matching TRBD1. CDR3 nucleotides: TGCGCCAGCAGCTTGAGCCAGGGGGCTCAGGGGGAGCTGTTTTTT. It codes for CASSLSQGAQGELFF.